These 7 T cell receptor beta chains were all obtained from the same sample, sequenced in a study of T-cell reconstitution after alpha-beta-depleted transplantation in children. The authors prepared the TCRbeta library with unique molecular identifiers. TCRdb ran MiXCR on the PCR reads and lists one entry per CDR3 protein. Of 90,000 to 100,000 distinct CDR3 sequences in the sample, 23% were seen once. Sample: PBMCs, taken before TCRalphabeta/CD19-depleted stem cell transplant. The receptors were gathered from a boy aged 2 to 10 with acute lymphoblastic leukemia, due to receive a stem cell transplant.

This clonotype was picked up many times. V usage is TRBV11-2 and J usage is TRBJ2-1; tentatively, D is TRBD1 or TRBD2 (5 bases each). CDR3 size: 15 residues. CDR1 and CDR2 (germline): SGHAT, FQNNGV. The germline V and J ends were trimmed by 6 bases and 5 bases, with 17 bases remaining between them. This CDR3 reads CASRLGRINHNEQFF. CDR3 coding DNA: TGTGCCAGCAGACTGGGACGCATCAATCACAATGAGCAGTTCTTC.

This clonotype came up a few times. The chain recombines TRBV6-1 with TRBJ2-1; 8 nucleotides align to TRBD2. V shed 6 bases and J 10 bases; nucleotides not matched to a gene: 23. The length of the CDR3 is 18 residues. Germline V gene lookup returns CDR1 MNHNS and CDR2 SASEGT. The CDR3: CASRPLKLTSGGAREQFF. The CDR3 nucleotides read TGTGCCAGCAGACCCCTGAAACTTACTAGCGGAGGGGCCAGAGAGCAGTTCTTC.

The sample holds a few counts of this clonotype. The V and J genes are TRBV2 and TRBJ2-3; unclear D gene. This CDR3 region has 11 residues. The V end lost 5 bases, the J end lost 4 bases, and 4 bases lay between the germline ends. Germline loops: CDR1 SNHLY, CDR2 FYNNEI. The CDR3 here is CASSNSDTQYF. Written as DNA, the CDR3 is TGTGCCAGCAGTAACTCAGATACGCAGTATTTT.

There are a few counts of this clonotype. This chain connects TRBV28 to TRBJ2-1; D may correspond to TRBD1 or TRBD2 (6 bases each). V was trimmed by 5 bases and J by 1 base, leaving 21 bases between them. Germline CDR1 and CDR2: MDHEN and SYDVKM. This CDR3 has 18 residues. CDR3 nucleotide sequence: TGTGCCAGCAGTAGGCTAGCGAGAGGGGGAGTTTCCTACAATGAGCAGTTCTTC. This encodes CASSRLARGGVSYNEQFF.

This clonotype was seen a handful of times. The chain combines TRBV4-3 with TRBJ2-7, with D perhaps matching TRBD1 (6 bases). V lost 0 bases and J lost 2, with 20 bases in between. Germline CDR1 and CDR2: LGHNA and YSLEER. The CDR3 is 18 residues long. The chain's CDR3 is CASSQDRQDSVLAYEQYF. CDR3 DNA: TGCGCCAGCAGCCAAGATCGTCAGGACAGTGTACTTGCCTACGAGCAGTACTTC.

This clonotype has ten or more counts. Here the CDR3 DNA reads TGTGCCAGCAGTTTAAGTGGGTCCTACAATGAGCAGTTCTTC. It translates to CASSLSGSYNEQFF. The chain links TRBV7-9 to TRBJ2-1; D gene ambiguous. Germline V gene data show CDR1 as SEHNR and CDR2 as FQNEAQ (reference sequence). V dropped 6 bases and J dropped 1 base, with 10 bases sitting between them. The CDR3 has 14 amino acids.

CDR3 nucleotide sequence: TGTGCCAGCGGACTAGCGGGAGCTTACGAGCAGTACTTC. Its protein is CASGLAGAYEQYF. This chain links TRBV28 with TRBJ2-7; 13 bases line up with TRBD2. J was trimmed by 4 bases and V by 8 bases; bases with no gene match: 2. This CDR3 has 13 amino acids. Per germline, CDR1 MDHEN and CDR2 SYDVKM.